The rows below give T cell receptor beta chains drawn from one sample of a study of radiotherapy plus CTLA-4 blockade in lung cancer. Profiled with immunoSEQ multiplex PCR; TCRdb holds only in-frame clones, not every one. The table lists some 64,000 clones, approximately 77% of them singletons. Sequences were derived from peripheral blood, sampled from a patient treated with radiotherapy plus ipilimumab. Source of these receptors: a human donor with non-small cell lung cancer who had a complete response to radiotherapy plus ipilimumab. The CDR3 runs from the conserved cysteine through the conserved F or W. The D gene is left open where the match is weak. The size field is filled for only some rows; it gives once, few, many or a size class.

V gene	J gene	D gene	clone size	CDR3 protein	CDR3 DNA
TRBV4-1	TRBJ1-1	TRBD1	-	CASSQIDRGRYGPFF	TGCGCCAGCAGCCAGATCGACAGGGGGCGTTATGGCCCTTTCTTT
TRBV5-1	TRBJ2-2	TRBD1	few	CASMPTGGYTGELFF	TGCGCCAGCATGCCAACAGGGGGCTACACCGGGGAGCTGTTTTTT
TRBV28	TRBJ1-6	-	-	CASSLPQGNSPLHF	TGTGCCAGCAGTTTACCCCAAGGTAATTCACCCCTCCACTTT
TRBV7-2	TRBJ2-2	TRBD2	-	CASSRSGSGELFF	TGTGCCAGCAGCCGTAGCGGGAGCGGGGAGCTGTTTTTT
TRBV28	TRBJ1-5	TRBD1	-	CASSLSGTGGGQPQHF	TGTGCCAGCAGTTTAAGCGGGACAGGGGGTGGGCAGCCCCAGCATTTT
TRBV19	TRBJ2-3	-	-	CASSTLGSQYF	TGTGCCAGTAGTACACTAGGATCGCAGTATTTT
TRBV6-5	TRBJ1-2	-	-	CASSYSTAIDYGYTF	TGTGCCAGCAGTTACTCGACAGCGATTGACTATGGCTACACCTTC
TRBV9	TRBJ2-1	-	-	CASSRGTTYNEQFF	TGTGCCAGCAGCCGCGGGACAACCTACAATGAGCAGTTCTTC
TRBV18	TRBJ2-4	TRBD1	-	CASSPPSGQVLNIQYF	TGTGCCAGCTCACCACCCTCGGGACAGGTATTAAACATTCAGTACTTC
TRBV5-1	TRBJ2-3	-	-	CASSPQGADLKDTQYF	TGCGCCAGCAGCCCCCAAGGGGCGGACCTCAAAGATACGCAGTATTTT
TRBV20-1	TRBJ1-1	-	few	CSAPIGIEAFF	TGCAGCGCCCCAATTGGGATCGAAGCTTTCTTT
TRBV30	TRBJ2-3	-	-	CAWTLADAQYF	TGTGCCTGGACGCTAGCAGATGCGCAGTATTTT
TRBV6-1	TRBJ2-3	-	once	CASSVDFTDTQYF	TGTGCCAGCAGTGTGGACTTCACAGATACGCAGTATTTT
TRBV14	TRBJ1-2	-	few	CASSQGTWSGYTF	TGTGCCAGCAGCCAAGGGACATGGTCTGGCTACACCTTC
TRBV7-8	TRBJ2-7	-	-	CASSAGTHTYEQYF	TGTGCCAGCAGCGCCGGGACACATACCTACGAGCAGTACTTC
TRBV4-1	TRBJ1-5	-	once	CASSPWGPSNQPQHF	TGCGCCAGCAGCCCTTGGGGACCGAGCAATCAGCCCCAGCATTTT
TRBV19	TRBJ1-1	-	few	CASSMNPGTNTEAFF	TGTGCCAGTAGTATGAATCCAGGGACGAACACTGAAGCTTTCTTT
TRBV30	TRBJ1-1	-	-	CAWSIRNTEAFF	TGTGCCTGGAGTATTCGAAACACTGAAGCTTTCTTT
TRBV7-9	TRBJ1-3	-	-	CATNPGGNGNTIYF	TGTGCCACCAACCCCGGAGGAAATGGAAACACCATATATTTT
TRBV7-2	TRBJ2-5	TRBD1	-	CASRGQGETQYF	TGTGCCAGCAGGGGACAGGGAGAGACCCAGTACTTC
TRBV19	TRBJ2-4	-	-	CASSIGQRVAKNIQYF	TGTGCCAGTAGTATCGGGCAGCGAGTGGCCAAAAACATTCAGTACTTC
TRBV10-3	TRBJ1-1	-	-	CAISESKRDGAFF	TGTGCCATCAGTGAGTCGAAGAGAGATGGAGCTTTCTTT
TRBV7-7	TRBJ2-6	-	-	CASSPRSSGANVLTF	TGTGCTAGCAGCCCCCGCAGCTCTGGGGCCAACGTCCTGACTTTC
TRBV2	TRBJ2-1	TRBD1	-	CASSRQGPSYNEQFF	TGTGCCAGCAGCCGACAGGGGCCTTCCTACAATGAGCAGTTCTTC
TRBV5-5	TRBJ1-5	-	-	CASSSLGRASDSNQPQHF	TGTGCCAGCAGCTCCCTCGGCAGGGCGTCGGATAGCAATCAGCCCCAGCATTTT
TRBV7-9	TRBJ1-2	-	-	CASSLDQGPNNYGYTF	TGTGCCAGCAGCTTAGATCAGGGCCCAAATAACTATGGCTACACCTTC
TRBV5-1	TRBJ1-2	-	-	CASSLGPADRPGSGYTF	TGCGCCAGCAGCTTGGGTCCCGCCGATCGGCCAGGGAGCGGCTACACCTTC
TRBV6-1	TRBJ1-2	-	-	CASSSQSNYGYTF	TGTGCCAGCAGTTCACAGTCTAACTATGGCTACACCTTC
TRBV30	TRBJ2-5	TRBD2	-	CAWSVRRGGEGTQYF	TGTGCCTGGAGTGTACGACGGGGGGGCGAAGGGACCCAGTACTTC
TRBV10-3	TRBJ1-6	TRBD1	-	CASGQGENSPLHF	TGTGCCAGCGGACAGGGGGAAAATTCACCCCTCCACTTT
TRBV11-2	TRBJ2-3	-	once	CASSSGLDTQYF	TGTGCCAGCAGCTCCGGGCTAGATACGCAGTATTTT
TRBV5-1	TRBJ2-1	-	-	CASSLNFQGGAYNEQFF	TGCGCCAGCAGCTTGAATTTTCAGGGGGGCGCCTACAATGAGCAGTTCTTC
TRBV12-5	TRBJ2-3	TRBD2	-	CASALLVAGSGDTQYF	TGTGCTAGTGCTCTCTTAGTAGCGGGGTCAGGGGATACGCAGTATTTT
TRBV27	TRBJ2-3	TRBD2	-	CASRWTSGSRGTDTQYF	TGTGCCAGCAGATGGACTAGCGGGAGCCGCGGCACAGATACGCAGTATTTT
TRBV10-3	TRBJ1-1	-	-	CAISGDSRRKGLTFF	TGTGCCATCAGTGGAGATAGTCGGAGGAAGGGTTTGACTTTCTTT
TRBV10-3	TRBJ2-3	-	-	CAISDWDTQYF	TGTGCCATCAGTGACTGGGATACGCAGTATTTT
TRBV5-6	TRBJ1-5	-	-	CASTQQGYQPQHF	TGTGCCAGCACCCAGCAGGGGTATCAGCCCCAGCATTTT
TRBV7-9	TRBJ2-7	-	few	CASSSGQGGYEQYF	TGTGCCAGCAGCAGCGGTCAGGGAGGATACGAGCAGTACTTC
TRBV12-5	TRBJ2-3	-	-	CASSTDLSTDTQYF	TGTGCTAGTTCGACGGACCTGAGCACAGATACGCAGTATTTT
TRBV29-1	TRBJ2-3	TRBD2	-	CSVPYSGRAFTDTQYF	TGCAGCGTTCCTTATAGCGGGAGGGCCTTCACAGATACGCAGTATTTT
TRBV10-3	TRBJ2-5	-	-	CATSGAGQETQYF	TGTGCCACCTCCGGGGCCGGACAAGAGACCCAGTACTTC
TRBV9	TRBJ1-2	-	-	CASIKRCGVNYGYTF	TGTGCCAGCATCAAGAGGTGTGGGGTGAACTATGGCTACACCTTC
TRBV6-6	TRBJ1-2	TRBD1	-	CASRETGGGNYGYTF	TGTGCCAGCAGAGAGACAGGGGGCGGCAACTATGGCTACACCTTC
TRBV6-1	TRBJ2-7	TRBD1	-	CASSVLSAGTGKYEQYF	TGTGCCAGCAGTGTTTTAAGCGCCGGGACAGGGAAGTACGAGCAGTACTTC
TRBV6-1	TRBJ1-6	TRBD1	-	CASRLDRDSPLHF	TGTGCCAGCAGGCTGGACAGGGATTCACCCCTCCACTTT
TRBV6-1	TRBJ1-2	-	-	CASSRTYGYTF	TGTGCCAGCAGTCGAACCTATGGCTACACCTTC
TRBV11-3	TRBJ2-1	TRBD1	-	CASSWDRGGYNEQFF	TGTGCCAGCAGCTGGGACAGGGGGGGATACAATGAGCAGTTCTTC
TRBV27	TRBJ2-3	-	-	CASSSTYSDTQYF	TGTGCCAGCAGTTCAACTTACTCCGATACGCAGTATTTT
TRBV7-8	TRBJ2-5	-	-	CASSLAGGRGQETQYF	TGTGCCAGCAGCTTAGCGGGGGGTAGAGGTCAAGAGACCCAGTACTTC
TRBV30	TRBJ1-1	-	-	CAGRAGFGTEAFF	TGTGCCGGCAGGGCAGGGTTCGGCACTGAAGCTTTCTTT
TRBV2	TRBJ2-7	-	-	CASSEVWGNEQYF	TGTGCCAGCAGTGAAGTTTGGGGCAACGAGCAGTACTTC
TRBV19	TRBJ2-6	TRBD1	-	CASSTSGQVFSGANVLTF	TGTGCCAGTAGTACTTCGGGACAGGTTTTCTCTGGGGCCAACGTCCTGACTTTC
TRBV6-1	TRBJ2-6	-	once	CASSSITGANVLTF	TGTGCCAGCAGTTCTATCACTGGGGCCAACGTCCTGACTTTC